These 30 T cell receptor beta chains were all obtained from the same sample, sequenced in a study of cytomegalovirus exposure and HLA in healthy donors. The protocol was immunoSEQ multiplex PCR, while the TCRdb copy is restricted to in-frame clones and leaves out a portion. Here the sample spans about 110,000 clones, approximately 86% being singletons. Sequencing used PBMCs. These TCRs come from a woman under 30 in good health and CMV-seronegative.

The chain recombines TRBV30 with TRBJ1-1, with D possibly matching TRBD1 (6 bases). The CDR3 contains 15 residues. Germline V gene data show CDR1 as GTSNPN and CDR2 as SVGIG (reference sequence). Trimming shortened V by 0 bases and J by 4 bases, and 15 bases separated the two germline ends. This chain's CDR3 is CAWSVKGRGSTEAFF. The CDR3 nucleotides are TGTGCCTGGAGTGTAAAGGGCAGGGGATCCACTGAAGCTTTCTTT.

This chain joins TRBV9 and TRBJ1-2, with D unresolved. The CDR3 is 14 residues long. Trimming removed 0 bases from V and 1 base from J, with 7 bases in between. Germline V gene sequence: CDR1 SGDLS, CDR2 YYNGEE. CDR3 DNA: TGTGCCAGCAGCGTAGATCTCGGTAACTATGGCTACACCTTC. Translation gives CASSVDLGNYGYTF.

The J gene is TRBJ1-1, the V gene TRBV7-8; 7 bases align to TRBD1. Germline V CDR1 and CDR2: SGHVS, FQNEAQ. V lost 3 bases, J lost 1 base, and 11 bases stayed unmatched. The length of the CDR3 is 17 residues. CDR3 region: CASSFQGYRGRNTEAFF. CDR3 DNA: TGTGCCAGCAGCTTTCAAGGTTACAGGGGTAGGAACACTGAAGCTTTCTTT.

This clone came up once. V is TRBV7-9 and J is TRBJ1-1; 9 nucleotides agree with TRBD1. The V gene end was trimmed by 2 bases and the J gene end by 5 bases; junction bases not matched to a gene: 9. Germline loops: CDR1 SEHNR, CDR2 FQNEAQ (reference sequence). The CDR3 loop spans 16 amino acids. In DNA form, the CDR3 reads TGTGCCAGCAGCTTACCAGGTGGACAGGGGAGAACTGAAGCTTTCTTT. This encodes CASSLPGGQGRTEAFF.

The chain joins TRBV4-1 to TRBJ1-1, with D tentatively TRBD1 (5 bases). V was shortened by 5 bases and J by 1 base, with 11 bases between the two germline ends. There are 14 residues in the CDR3. From germline, CDR1 is MGHRA and CDR2 YSYEKL. CDR3 nucleotides: TGCGCCAGCAGCGAAGGGGCTACGAACACTGAAGCTTTCTTT. Translation: CASSEGATNTEAFF.

V usage is TRBV25-1 and J usage is TRBJ1-1; 10 bases are shared with TRBD1. V was pared by 3 bases and J by 5 bases, with 9 bases of the junction left unmatched. The CDR3 totals 16 residues. Germline V gene data show CDR1 as MGHDK and CDR2 as SYGVNS. The CDR3 protein is CASSEEGDRGQTEAFF. The CDR3 coding sequence is TGTGCCAGCAGTGAGGAGGGGGACAGGGGTCAGACTGAAGCTTTCTTT.

The V gene is TRBV9, the J gene TRBJ2-3; 8 nucleotides match TRBD2. V shed 0 bases, J shed 5 bases, and the junction held 5 bases outside the gene matches. The CDR3 is made up of 15 amino acids. Germline CDR1 SGDLS, CDR2 YYNGEE. CDR3 protein: CASSVAGGPRDTQYF. The CDR3 bases are TGTGCCAGCAGCGTAGCGGGGGGGCCTAGAGATACGCAGTATTTT.

This rearrangement joins TRBV6-5 to TRBJ2-1; 8 nucleotides align to TRBD2. V was pared by 5 bases and J by 7 bases, with 10 bases of the junction left unmatched. The CDR3 is 15 amino acids. Germline-derived CDR1 and CDR2 are MNHEY and SVGAGI. For the CDR3, the DNA is TGTGCCAGCAGTCCCTATAGCGGGAAAAGGAATGAGCAGTTCTTC. Its protein is CASSPYSGKRNEQFF.

V gene TRBV2 combines with J gene TRBJ2-2, with 7 bases fitting TRBD1. The trim removed 7 bases at V and 4 bases at J, leaving 12 bases unmatched. Per germline, CDR1 SNHLY and CDR2 FYNNEI. The CDR3 loop spans 16 amino acids. The DNA for the CDR3 is TGTGCCAGCAACGAGGACAGGACACCGGGCACCGGGGAGCTGTTTTTT. It encodes CASNEDRTPGTGELFF.

This chain links TRBV6-1 with TRBJ1-2, with D unclear. Trimming pared 2 bases from V and 5 bases from J, leaving 6 bases between. Looked up from germline, CDR1 is MNHNS and CDR2 is SASEGT. CDR3 length: 12 residues. CDR3 sequence (DNA): TGTGCCAGCAGTGAAACGGGGTATGGCTACACCTTC. The encoded protein is CASSETGYGYTF.

This clone was counted only a few times. The chain links TRBV6-6 to TRBJ1-2; no clear D. Germline V gene lookup returns CDR1 MNHNY and CDR2 SVGAGI (reference sequence). The V end lost 7 bases, the J end lost 4 bases, and 10 bases lay between the germline ends. The CDR3 extends over 12 amino acids. CDR3 region: CASTPGSYGYTF. The CDR3 DNA reads as TGTGCCAGCACCCCTGGCAGCTATGGCTACACCTTC.

The rearrangement joins TRBV29-1 to TRBJ2-1; weak D call: TRBD2 (6 bases). Germline CDR1 SQVTM, CDR2 ANQGSEA. Trimming removed 8 bases at V and 8 bases at J, with 25 bases between. This CDR3 region has 15 residues. Here the CDR3 DNA reads TGCAGCTGTACCGATGGGGACGGGGGTTTTGATGAGCAGTTCTTC. Amino acid sequence: CSCTDGDGGFDEQFF.

CDR3 loop: CASSLSPNYGYTF. CDR3 bases: TGTGCCAGCAGTTTATCCCCGAACTATGGCTACACCTTC. J is TRBJ1-2 and V is TRBV27, with no clear D. The length of the CDR3 is 13 residues. The germline CDR1 and CDR2 sequences are MNHEY and SMNVEV (reference sequence). Trimming stripped 0 bases from V and 2 bases from J, with 4 bases between.

The chain joins TRBV12-5 to TRBJ2-7, with D hard to call. Germline V gene lookup returns CDR1 LGHNT and CDR2 FRNRAP. The length of the CDR3 is 14 residues. Trimming shortened V by 3 bases and J by 1 base, and 10 bases separated the two germline ends. In nucleotides, the CDR3 is TGTGCTAGTGGTTTAAGCAGGCCGTCCTACGAGCAGTACTTC. The encoded protein is CASGLSRPSYEQYF.

The rearrangement uses TRBV28 and TRBJ2-5; 7 positions match TRBD1. This CDR3 region has 15 residues. CDR1 and CDR2 (germline): MDHEN, SYDVKM. Germline trimming cut 5 bases from V and 1 base from J; bases unmatched to any gene: 7. The CDR3 region is CASSPSTGSQETQYF. As DNA, the CDR3 is TGTGCCAGCAGTCCCTCGACAGGGAGCCAAGAGACCCAGTACTTC.

As DNA, the CDR3 is TGCGCCAGCAGCCAAGTTGGGAGCGGCTATGGCTACACCTTC. This encodes CASSQVGSGYGYTF. The chain joins TRBV4-1 to TRBJ1-2, with D unresolved. V shed 1 base and J shed 4 bases, with 10 bases lying between them. CDR3 length equals 14 residues. Germline V gene data show CDR1 as MGHRA and CDR2 as YSYEKL.

For the CDR3, the DNA is TGTGCCAGCAGTTCCCCAGGGGGCGCCAACACTGAAGCTTTCTTT. Translating it yields CASSSPGGANTEAFF. V is TRBV28 and J is TRBJ1-1; 8 bases agree with TRBD1. This CDR3 has 15 amino acids. CDR1 and CDR2 from the germline V gene are MDHEN and SYDVKM. The V and J ends lost 4 bases and 2 bases, in that order; junction bases with no gene match: 6.

The chain combines TRBV27 with TRBJ2-1, with TRBD2 matching over 8 bases. Trimming removed 4 bases from V and 6 bases from J; junction bases left unmatched: 5. The CDR3 has 14 residues. The V gene's germline CDR1 is MNHEY and CDR2 SMNVEV (reference sequence). The CDR3 region is CASSYRTSSNEQFF. In nucleotides, the CDR3 is TGTGCCAGCAGTTACCGGACTAGCAGCAATGAGCAGTTCTTC.

The CDR3 DNA follows: TGTGCCAGCTCACCTTCCGGGACAGAGTACGAGCAGTACTTC. Amino acids: CASSPSGTEYEQYF. This rearrangement joins TRBV18 to TRBJ2-7; 7 positions agree with TRBD1. The germline CDR1 and CDR2 sequences are KGHSH and LQKENI. V was pared by 3 bases and J by 4 bases, with 6 bases of the junction left unmatched. The length of the CDR3 is 14 residues.

This clone came up a few times. J is TRBJ2-2 and V is TRBV27, with a possible D match to TRBD1 (6 bases). The germline V and J ends were trimmed by 6 bases and 5 bases, with 10 bases remaining between them. The germline CDR1 and CDR2 sequences are MNHEY and SMNVEV (reference sequence). This CDR3 has 13 amino acids. The CDR3 loop is CASSGQMTGELFF. CDR3 DNA: TGTGCCAGCAGCGGACAGATGACCGGGGAGCTGTTTTTT.

J is TRBJ2-5 and V is TRBV9; 9 nucleotides line up with TRBD1. Trimming at V came to 3 bases and at J to 4 bases, leaving 4 bases not matched to a gene. Germline V lookup: CDR1 SGDLS, CDR2 YYNGEE. The CDR3 is 14 residues long. The DNA for the CDR3 is TGTGCCAGCAGCGGACAGGGGGGTGGAGAGACCCAGTACTTC. Its translation is CASSGQGGGETQYF.

This sequence joins TRBV7-9 and TRBJ1-3; TRBD1 might be the D (6 bases). Per germline, CDR1 SEHNR and CDR2 FQNEAQ (reference sequence). There are 14 residues in the CDR3. V dropped 7 bases and J dropped 2 bases, with 12 bases sitting between them. In DNA, the CDR3 is TGTGCCAGCACCTACAGGGTCGCTGGAAACACCATATATTTT. It encodes CASTYRVAGNTIYF.

This rearrangement joins TRBV7-2 to TRBJ1-1; D unresolved. Per the germline V gene, CDR1 is SGHTA and CDR2 is FQGNSA. The CDR3 sequence is 11 residues long. V gave up 1 base and J gave up 10 bases, with 7 bases separating them. The CDR3 region is CASSLGTRAFF. The DNA for the CDR3 is TGTGCCAGCAGCTTAGGCACGAGAGCTTTCTTT.

The DNA for the CDR3 is TGTGCCAGCTCACTCCTAGCGGGGGGACCCACAGATACGCAGTATTTT. This encodes CASSLLAGGPTDTQYF. The chain has TRBV18 and TRBJ2-3; 11 positions agree with TRBD2. Germline CDR1 is KGHSH and CDR2 is LQKENI. This CDR3 is 16 amino acids long. Trimming took 4 bases from V and 2 from J; bases not matched to a gene: 5.

The V gene is TRBV9, the J gene TRBJ1-2; D unclear. Trimming removed 3 bases from V and 8 bases from J, with 5 bases in between. The CDR3 is 10 residues long. Germline CDR1 SGDLS, CDR2 YYNGEE. The CDR3 is CASSGIGYTF. The CDR3 DNA reads TGTGCCAGCAGCGGTATAGGCTACACCTTC.

In DNA form, the CDR3 reads TGTGCCAGTAGTCTTTTTGGACAGGGGATTTCCACCGGGGAGCTGTTTTTT. Its protein product is CASSLFGQGISTGELFF. This chain links TRBV19 with TRBJ2-2; 9 bases are shared with TRBD1. V shed 5 bases and J 4 bases; nucleotides not matched to a gene: 11. CDR3 length equals 17 residues. CDR1 is LNHDA, CDR2 SQIVND, per germline (reference sequence).

The rearrangement joins TRBV6-1 to TRBJ2-2; TRBD1 aligns across 7 bases. With V trimmed by 3 bases and J by 6 bases, 7 bases remained unmatched. Germline V lookup: CDR1 MNHNS, CDR2 SASEGT. There are 15 residues in the CDR3. CDR3: CASSEILGQPGELFF. The CDR3 nucleotides are TGTGCCAGCAGTGAGATTTTGGGACAGCCCGGGGAGCTGTTTTTT.

This clone was seen only a few times. This chain uses TRBV4-2 with TRBJ1-2; 7 positions match TRBD1. Germline lookup yields CDR1 LGHNA and CDR2 YNFKEQ. Unmatched junction bases numbered 9, after V lost 4 bases and J lost 4 bases. This CDR3 is 15 amino acids long. The CDR3 nucleotides read TGTGCCAGCAGCCCGACGACAGACAGGGTCTATGGCTACACCTTC. Amino acids: CASSPTTDRVYGYTF.

The genes are TRBV7-3 and TRBJ1-5, with D possibly matching TRBD1 (5 bases). Germline V gives CDR1 SGHTA, CDR2 FQGTGA. Trimming took off 2 bases at V and 5 bases at J, with 13 bases between the two ends. This CDR3 has 15 amino acids. As DNA, the CDR3 is TGTGCCAGCAGCTTAGACGGGGGTCCGGATCAGCCCCAGCATTTT. Residues: CASSLDGGPDQPQHF.

The genes are TRBV7-6 and TRBJ1-1; D gene uncertain. The CDR3 covers 13 residues. CDR1 is SGHVS, CDR2 FNYEAQ, per germline. V shed 6 bases and J shed 3 bases, with 11 bases lying between them. CDR3: CASRSWADTEAFF. DNA of the CDR3: TGTGCCAGCAGGTCCTGGGCAGACACTGAAGCTTTCTTT.